The rows below give T cell receptor beta chains drawn from one sample of a study of cytomegalovirus exposure and HLA in healthy donors. The method was immunoSEQ multiplex PCR; TCRdb's version includes in-frame clones alone and lacks a portion of them. The data show about 130,000 clones, approximately 78% seen once. Source material: PBMCs. These receptors all stem from a human donor in good health. Each CDR3 is given with its conserved first and last residue. The D gene is left open where the match is weak. Some rows have no size entry. The others give once, few or many, or a class for an expanded clone.

cdr3_aa cdr3_nt v_call d_call clone_size j_call
CASGQGLLHEQFF TGTGCCAGCGGCCAGGGACTCTTGCATGAGCAGTTCTTC TRBV7-3 - - TRBJ2-1
CASSRQGAGYEQYF TGTGCCAGCAGTCGACAGGGGGCAGGGTACGAGCAGTACTTC TRBV2 TRBD1 few TRBJ2-7
CASSPTSGVLGYTF TGTGCCAGCAGCCCGACGTCGGGGGTCCTTGGCTACACCTTC TRBV7-9 - - TRBJ1-2
CASNGQGFYEQYF TGCGCCAGCAACGGACAGGGTTTCTACGAGCAGTACTTC TRBV5-1 TRBD1 - TRBJ2-7
CASSSGLFNEQFF TGTGCCAGCAGCTCGGGACTTTTTAATGAGCAGTTCTTC TRBV7-3 - once TRBJ2-1
CASSPSPSGSFTHNEQFF TGTGCCAGCAGCCCAAGCCCAAGCGGGAGTTTCACCCACAATGAGCAGTTCTTC TRBV7-3 TRBD2 few TRBJ2-1
CASSRRGAGNTIYF TGTGCCAGCAGCCGACGGGGGGCAGGAAACACCATATATTTT TRBV11-2 - once TRBJ1-3
CASSERGQGTGANVLTF TGTGCCAGCAGTGAACGCGGACAGGGGACCGGGGCCAACGTCCTGACTTTC TRBV6-1 TRBD1 - TRBJ2-6
CASSSNRQVRNTEAFF TGTGCCAGCAGTAGTAACAGACAGGTTAGGAACACTGAAGCTTTCTTT TRBV28 - few TRBJ1-1
CASSSRTANYGYTF TGTGCCAGCAGTTCACGGACAGCAAACTATGGCTACACCTTC TRBV6-5 - - TRBJ1-2
CASTPGNTEAFF TGTGCCAGCACCCCGGGGAACACTGAAGCTTTCTTT TRBV6-1 - few TRBJ1-1
CASSEPGGPNTGELFF TGTGCCAGCAGTGAGCCCGGGGGGCCGAACACCGGGGAGCTGTTTTTT TRBV25-1 - - TRBJ2-2
CASSVVGQRDTEAFF TGTGCCAGCAGTGTCGTGGGACAGAGAGACACTGAAGCTTTCTTT TRBV6-4 TRBD1 - TRBJ1-1
CASSSLTAPNTEAFF TGTGCCAGCAGTTCCCTGACAGCCCCGAACACTGAAGCTTTCTTT TRBV28 - - TRBJ1-1
CASSISGGSGEKLFF TGCGCCAGCAGCATATCCGGGGGGTCCGGTGAAAAACTGTTTTTT TRBV5-1 - few TRBJ1-4
CASSYAGTGLGTQYF TGTGCCAGCAGTTATGCCGGGACAGGGCTGGGGACCCAGTACTTC TRBV6-5 TRBD1 - TRBJ2-5
CASSLAPSETQYF TGCGCCAGCAGCTTGGCCCCTTCAGAGACCCAGTACTTC TRBV5-1 - - TRBJ2-5
CASSYSVGVGTDTQYF TGTGCCAGCAGTTACTCCGTGGGAGTGGGCACAGATACGCAGTATTTT TRBV6-5 - few TRBJ2-3
CATSRPGTGYSYEQYF TGTGCCACCAGCAGACCCGGGACAGGCTACTCCTACGAGCAGTACTTC TRBV15 TRBD1 - TRBJ2-7
CASRRTGGLGEAFF TGTGCCAGCAGACGCACAGGGGGCCTCGGTGAAGCTTTCTTT TRBV11-1 TRBD1 - TRBJ1-1
CASSPYIGSSYNSPLHF TGTGCCAGCAGTCCTTACATCGGGAGCTCCTATAATTCACCCCTCCACTTT TRBV27 - - TRBJ1-6
CATSRDRGAGQPQHF TGTGCCACCAGCAGAGATCGGGGGGCAGGACAGCCCCAGCATTTT TRBV15 - - TRBJ1-5
CASATSSRETQYF TGCGCCAGCGCCACTAGCTCTAGGGAGACCCAGTACTTC TRBV5-1 - - TRBJ2-5
CASSDMGMARVGNAGELFF TGTGCCAGCAGTGACATGGGCATGGCCAGGGTCGGAAATGCCGGGGAGCTGTTTTTT TRBV6-1 - few TRBJ2-2
CASSIGLRDTQYF TGTGCCAGTAGTATCGGGTTGCGAGATACGCAGTATTTT TRBV19 - once TRBJ2-3
CASTGPTELAKNIQYF TGTGCCAGTACCGGCCCGACAGAACTAGCCAAAAACATTCAGTACTTC TRBV19 - - TRBJ2-4
CASSDQQGRHTDTQYF TGTGCCAGCAGCGACCAACAGGGCCGGCACACAGATACGCAGTATTTT TRBV21-1 - - TRBJ2-3
CASSVQDRPYEQYF TGTGCCAGCAGCGTCCAGGACAGGCCCTACGAGCAGTACTTC TRBV9 TRBD1 - TRBJ2-7
CASSLAGMANQPQHF TGTGCCAGCAGTTTAGCGGGGATGGCCAATCAGCCCCAGCATTTT TRBV28 - - TRBJ1-5
CASSPLAEGVGRFF TGTGCCAGCAGCCCCCTAGCGGAGGGCGTCGGAAGGTTCTTC TRBV11-1 TRBD2 - TRBJ2-1
CASSIVGQENYEQYF TGTGCCAGTAGTATAGTGGGACAGGAAAACTACGAGCAGTACTTC TRBV19 TRBD1 - TRBJ2-7
CAWNEDRRSPLHF TGTGCCTGGAATGAGGACAGACGATCACCCCTCCACTTT TRBV30 - few TRBJ1-6
CASSYSAGGSWEQYF TGTGCCAGCAGTTACTCGGCGGGAGGATCGTGGGAGCAGTACTTC TRBV6-5 TRBD2 - TRBJ2-7
CASSAGGYYEQYF TGTGCCAGCAGCGCAGGGGGCTACTACGAGCAGTACTTC TRBV2 TRBD1 once TRBJ2-7
CASRRLANTDTQYF TGTGCCAGCAGGAGACTAGCGAACACAGATACGCAGTATTTT TRBV6-1 TRBD2 - TRBJ2-3
CASRKRTGLKQFF TGTGCAAGTCGCAAACGGACAGGGCTTAAGCAGTTCTTC TRBV12-2 - - TRBJ2-1
CASSLDGQVQETQYF TGTGCCAGCAGCTTAGATGGTCAGGTACAAGAGACCCAGTACTTC TRBV11-2 - - TRBJ2-5
CASSLETGYGYTF TGTGCCAGCAGCTTAGAGACAGGCTATGGCTACACCTTC TRBV7-9 - few TRBJ1-2
CASSLNAWGPEAFF TGTGCCAGCAGCTTAAACGCCTGGGGGCCTGAAGCTTTCTTT TRBV7-3 - - TRBJ1-1
CASSSRDRGPYNEQFF TGTGCCAGCAGTAGTCGGGACAGGGGACCCTACAATGAGCAGTTCTTC TRBV27 TRBD1 - TRBJ2-1
CASSFQGQRETQYF TGTGCCAGCAGCTTTCAGGGTCAGAGAGAGACCCAGTACTTC TRBV7-9 - - TRBJ2-5
CATSRDLGSGISSYEQYF TGTGCCACCAGCAGAGATCTGGGGTCAGGGATTAGCTCCTACGAGCAGTACTTC TRBV15 - - TRBJ2-7
CASIRDRVKTEAFF TGTGCCAGCATCCGGGACAGGGTTAAAACTGAAGCTTTCTTT TRBV6-1 TRBD1 - TRBJ1-1
CASSWTSGRLGTDTQYF TGTGCCAGCAGTTGGACTAGCGGGAGATTGGGCACAGATACGCAGTATTTT TRBV28 TRBD2 - TRBJ2-3
CASSWTSGRTLDEQFF TGCGCCAGCAGCTGGACTAGCGGGAGGACGCTGGATGAGCAGTTCTTC TRBV5-1 TRBD2 once TRBJ2-1
CASSKLSRVGHTEAFF TGTGCCAGCAGCAAATTGAGCAGGGTGGGTCACACTGAAGCTTTCTTT TRBV21-1 - few TRBJ1-1
CASSPRDTNEKLFF TGTGCCAGCTCACCGAGAGATACCAATGAAAAACTGTTTTTT TRBV18 - - TRBJ1-4
CASSLTLSSYEQYF TGTGCCAGCAGTTTAACCCTGAGCTCCTACGAGCAGTACTTC TRBV28 - - TRBJ2-7
CASSSLGQGAYEQYF TGTGCCAGCAGCTCCTTGGGACAGGGGGCGTACGAGCAGTACTTC TRBV5-6 TRBD1 - TRBJ2-7
CASSQEASTGENEQFF TGCGCCAGCAGCCAAGAGGCCAGTACAGGGGAAAATGAGCAGTTCTTC TRBV4-3 TRBD1 few TRBJ2-1
CASSRGLSYEQYF TGTGCCTCGAGCAGGGGGCTCTCCTACGAGCAGTACTTC TRBV30 TRBD1 few TRBJ2-7
CANSGDRGVQYF TGTGCCAACAGCGGAGACAGGGGTGTGCAGTACTTC TRBV9 TRBD1 - TRBJ2-7
CASIRADTQYF TGTGCCAGCATCAGGGCAGATACGCAGTATTTT TRBV6-1 - few TRBJ2-3
CATSRERSSGELFF TGTGCCACCAGCAGAGAAAGAAGCTCCGGGGAGCTGTTTTTT TRBV15 - - TRBJ2-2
CASRGTGSTEAFF TGTGCCAGCCGTGGGACAGGGAGCACTGAAGCTTTCTTT TRBV6-5 TRBD1 - TRBJ1-1
CASSLDSFTEAFF TGTGCCAGCAGCTTGGACAGCTTCACTGAAGCTTTCTTT TRBV5-4 - - TRBJ1-1
CASSQVPASSGSFDNEQFF TGTGCCAGCAGCCAAGTTCCCGCTTCTAGCGGGAGTTTCGACAATGAGCAGTTCTTC TRBV4-2 TRBD2 - TRBJ2-1